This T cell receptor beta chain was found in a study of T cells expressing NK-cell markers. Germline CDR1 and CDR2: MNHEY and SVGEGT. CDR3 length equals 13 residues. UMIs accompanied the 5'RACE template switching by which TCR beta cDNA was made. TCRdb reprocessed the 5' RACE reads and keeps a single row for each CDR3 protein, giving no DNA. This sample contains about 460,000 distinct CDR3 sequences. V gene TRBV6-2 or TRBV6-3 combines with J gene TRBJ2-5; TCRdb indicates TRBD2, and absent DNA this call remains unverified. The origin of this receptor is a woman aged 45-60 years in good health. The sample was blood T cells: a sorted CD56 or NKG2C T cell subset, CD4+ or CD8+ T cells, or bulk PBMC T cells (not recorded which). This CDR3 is CASSPGLPRTQYF.